The source of this T cell receptor beta chain is a study of blood T cell repertoires in COVID-19. Data came from immunoSEQ multiplex PCR; TCRdb stores just in-frame clones and leaves some out. The sample records over 400,000 clones, roughly nine tenths being singletons. Sequencing input: peripheral blood. This sequence originates from a woman aged 45 to 65 with COVID-19, enrolled during active disease.

The CDR3 bases are TGTGCCACCGAAGGGGGGGAGAACAATGAGCAGTTCTTC. Amino acids: CATEGGENNEQFF. This chain uses TRBV12-3 or TRBV12-4 with TRBJ2-1; perhaps TRBD2 as D (7 bases). This CDR3 has 13 residues. Deletions cut 10 bases from V and 5 bases from J, with 15 bases between.